Below, one TCR beta chain is given with its context. TCRdb's table, derived via immunoSEQ multiplex PCR, lists solely in-frame clones and lacks some. Among some 64,000 clones listed, nearly 90% were seen once. This specimen comes from a study of OX40 agonist ivuxolimab in advanced cancers. V dropped 6 bases and J dropped 5 bases, with 11 bases sitting between them. The germline gives CDR1 KGHSH, CDR2 LQKENI. The length of the CDR3 is 12 residues. The clonotype was recovered from an adult with an advanced solid tumor such as melanoma, head and neck, liver or kidney cancer. The material was CD4+ or CD8+ T cells sorted from blood, obtained in a trial of the OX40 agonist ivuxolimab. This chain uses TRBV18 with TRBJ2-7, with no clear D. The DNA for the CDR3 is TGTGCCAGCTCCGCCTTATCCCACGAGCAGTACTTC. Translating it yields CASSALSHEQYF.